This is a list of T cell receptor beta chains from one sample in a study of blood T cell repertoires in COVID-19. Generated by immunoSEQ multiplex PCR, the TCRdb table keeps only in-frame clones and is missing some. The table includes 200,000 to 250,000 clones, roughly 85% detected once. The sequenced sample was peripheral blood. Source of these receptors: an older woman with COVID-19, enrolled during active disease. Both conserved end residues are trimmed from each CDR3. A D gene is named only where the DNA matches it firmly. Clone size is given for some rows only: seen once, a few or many times, or a class if the clone is expanded.

clone_size: .
j_call: TRBJ1-2
v_call: TRBV5-1
d_call: TRBD1
cdr3_aa: ASSLQGEYGYT

clone_size: .
j_call: TRBJ2-7
v_call: TRBV19
d_call: .
cdr3_aa: ASSSDTYEQY

clone_size: .
j_call: TRBJ2-3
v_call: TRBV9
d_call: .
cdr3_aa: ASSVSSLSVDTQY

clone_size: .
j_call: TRBJ1-2
v_call: TRBV9
d_call: TRBD1
cdr3_aa: ASSVATDRDPSNYGYT

clone_size: .
j_call: TRBJ1-2
v_call: TRBV19
d_call: .
cdr3_aa: ASSIDHVGGYGYT

clone_size: .
j_call: TRBJ1-1
v_call: TRBV10-1
d_call: .
cdr3_aa: ASMGVGRTEAF

clone_size: .
j_call: TRBJ1-1
v_call: TRBV11-2
d_call: TRBD1
cdr3_aa: ASSLRAGGRANTEAF

clone_size: .
j_call: TRBJ2-7
v_call: TRBV28
d_call: .
cdr3_aa: ASSATGYEQY

clone_size: .
j_call: TRBJ2-7
v_call: TRBV7-8
d_call: .
cdr3_aa: ASSLGATPLYEQY

clone_size: .
j_call: TRBJ2-1
v_call: TRBV19
d_call: TRBD2
cdr3_aa: ASSVAGGYNEQF

clone_size: .
j_call: TRBJ2-2
v_call: TRBV3-1/TRBV3-2
d_call: TRBD2
cdr3_aa: ASSQVLAGGPGELF

clone_size: .
j_call: TRBJ2-5
v_call: TRBV5-4
d_call: TRBD2
cdr3_aa: ASSSGGAGQETQY

clone_size: .
j_call: TRBJ2-5
v_call: TRBV12-5
d_call: .
cdr3_aa: ASGLTAGAQY

clone_size: .
j_call: TRBJ2-5
v_call: TRBV7-2
d_call: .
cdr3_aa: ASSLARREFMETQY

clone_size: .
j_call: TRBJ1-4
v_call: TRBV7-9
d_call: TRBD1
cdr3_aa: ASSSQGQTNEKLF

clone_size: .
j_call: TRBJ2-5
v_call: TRBV19
d_call: .
cdr3_aa: ASSIGGRQETQY

clone_size: .
j_call: TRBJ1-2
v_call: TRBV9
d_call: .
cdr3_aa: ASSVGGLANYGYT

clone_size: .
j_call: TRBJ1-6
v_call: TRBV18
d_call: TRBD1
cdr3_aa: ASSPLPDRGDSPLH

clone_size: .
j_call: TRBJ2-2
v_call: TRBV11-3
d_call: TRBD1
cdr3_aa: ASSLAQGAIGELF

clone_size: .
j_call: TRBJ2-7
v_call: TRBV6-1
d_call: TRBD1
cdr3_aa: ASSEAKGQGWLEQY

clone_size: .
j_call: TRBJ2-5
v_call: TRBV7-9
d_call: TRBD1
cdr3_aa: ASSYGGQGQETQY

clone_size: .
j_call: TRBJ2-7
v_call: TRBV10-3
d_call: .
cdr3_aa: AISGDVAHEQY

clone_size: .
j_call: TRBJ2-2
v_call: TRBV6-2/TRBV6-3
d_call: .
cdr3_aa: ASSLQGNGELF

clone_size: once
j_call: TRBJ1-2
v_call: TRBV19
d_call: TRBD1
cdr3_aa: ASSKGGTGGNLDGYT

clone_size: .
j_call: TRBJ2-5
v_call: TRBV18
d_call: TRBD2
cdr3_aa: ASSPRVTGGPGTQY

clone_size: .
j_call: TRBJ2-7
v_call: TRBV19
d_call: .
cdr3_aa: ASSIGTATNYEQY

clone_size: .
j_call: TRBJ2-1
v_call: TRBV5-1
d_call: TRBD1
cdr3_aa: ASSFTGTGNNEQF

clone_size: .
j_call: TRBJ1-2
v_call: TRBV4-1
d_call: .
cdr3_aa: ASSLTQDTDGYT

clone_size: once
j_call: TRBJ1-2
v_call: TRBV6-5
d_call: .
cdr3_aa: ASSYSRGGVYGYT

clone_size: .
j_call: TRBJ2-7
v_call: TRBV5-1
d_call: .
cdr3_aa: ASSLGANSYEQY

clone_size: .
j_call: TRBJ1-1
v_call: TRBV14
d_call: .
cdr3_aa: ASSQDIGHAGREAF